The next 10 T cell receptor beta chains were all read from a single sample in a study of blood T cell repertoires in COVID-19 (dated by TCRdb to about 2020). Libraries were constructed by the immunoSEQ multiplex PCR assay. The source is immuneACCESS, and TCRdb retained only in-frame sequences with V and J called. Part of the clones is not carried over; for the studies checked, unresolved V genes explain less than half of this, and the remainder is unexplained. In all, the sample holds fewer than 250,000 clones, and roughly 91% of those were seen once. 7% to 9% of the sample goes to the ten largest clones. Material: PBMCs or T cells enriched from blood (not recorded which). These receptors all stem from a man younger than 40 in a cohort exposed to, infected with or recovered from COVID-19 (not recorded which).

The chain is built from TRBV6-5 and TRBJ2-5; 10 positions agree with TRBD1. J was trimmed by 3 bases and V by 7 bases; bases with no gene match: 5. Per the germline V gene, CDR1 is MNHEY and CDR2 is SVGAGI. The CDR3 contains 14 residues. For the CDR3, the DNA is TGTGCCAGCAAAAGGGACAGGGGAAAAGAGACCCAGTACTTC. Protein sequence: CASKRDRGKETQYF.

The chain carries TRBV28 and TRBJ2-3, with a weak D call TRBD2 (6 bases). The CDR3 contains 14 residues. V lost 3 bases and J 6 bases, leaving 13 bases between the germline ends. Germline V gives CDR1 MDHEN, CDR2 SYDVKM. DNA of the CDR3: TGTGCCAGCAGTTTCATTCCGGGACTCGATACGCAGTATTTT. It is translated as CASSFIPGLDTQYF.

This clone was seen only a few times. CDR3 DNA: TGTGCCAGCAGTTCACAGGGTTTGGGCAATCAGCCCCAGCATTTT. Amino acids: CASSSQGLGNQPQHF. The V call is TRBV27, the J call TRBJ1-5, with a possible D match to TRBD1 (6 bases). The germline V gene encodes CDR1 MNHEY and CDR2 SMNVEV (reference sequence). CDR3 length: 15 amino acids. The germline V and J ends were trimmed by 4 bases and 2 bases, with 12 bases remaining between them.

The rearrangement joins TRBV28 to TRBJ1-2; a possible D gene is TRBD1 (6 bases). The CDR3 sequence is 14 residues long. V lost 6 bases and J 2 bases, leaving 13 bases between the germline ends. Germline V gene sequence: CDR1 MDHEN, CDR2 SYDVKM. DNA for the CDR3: TGTGCCAGCAGCCCCGGGACATTCAACTATGGCTACACCTTC. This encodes CASSPGTFNYGYTF.

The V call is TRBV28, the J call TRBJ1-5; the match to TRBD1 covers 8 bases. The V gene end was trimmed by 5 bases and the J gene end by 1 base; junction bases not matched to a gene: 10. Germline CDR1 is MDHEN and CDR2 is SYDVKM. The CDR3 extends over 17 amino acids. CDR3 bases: TGTGCCAGCAGTCCTAACAGGGGGAGTTTCAGCAATCAGCCCCAGCATTTT. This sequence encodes CASSPNRGSFSNQPQHF. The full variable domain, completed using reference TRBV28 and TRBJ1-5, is DVKVTQSSRYLVKRTGEKVFLECVQDMDHENMFWYRQDPGLGLRLIYFSYDVKMKEKGDIPEGYSVSREKKERFSLILESASTNQTSMYLCASSPNRGSFSNQPQHFGDGTRLSIL.

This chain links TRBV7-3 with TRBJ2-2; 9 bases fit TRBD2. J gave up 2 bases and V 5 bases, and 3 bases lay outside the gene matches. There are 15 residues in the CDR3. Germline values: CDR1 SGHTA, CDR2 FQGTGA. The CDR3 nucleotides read TGTGCCAGCAGCACACTAGCGGGCAACACCGGGGAGCTGTTTTTT. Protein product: CASSTLAGNTGELFF.

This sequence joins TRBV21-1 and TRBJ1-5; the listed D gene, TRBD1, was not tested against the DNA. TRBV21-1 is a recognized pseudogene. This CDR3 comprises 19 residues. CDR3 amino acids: CASSKPLNGQGSSNQPQHF. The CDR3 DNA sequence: TGTGCCAGCAGCAAACCCCTGAACGGACAGGGAAGTAGCAATCAGCCCCAGCATTTT.

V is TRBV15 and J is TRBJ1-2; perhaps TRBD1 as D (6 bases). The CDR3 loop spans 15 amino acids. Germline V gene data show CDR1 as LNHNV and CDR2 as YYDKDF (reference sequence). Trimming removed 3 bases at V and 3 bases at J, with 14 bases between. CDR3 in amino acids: CATSSSGVLHYGYTF. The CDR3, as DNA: TGTGCCACCAGCAGCTCAGGGGTTCTCCACTATGGCTACACCTTC.

The CDR3 DNA reads TGTGCCAGCATTAACAGGGGGTTAAGTGAAAAACTGTTTTTT. Its protein is CASINRGLSEKLFF. The chain joins TRBV6-5 to TRBJ1-4, with 8 bases lining up with TRBD1. V shed 7 bases and J 7 bases; nucleotides not matched to a gene: 8. Germline values: CDR1 MNHEY, CDR2 SVGAGI. This CDR3 is built from 14 residues.

In DNA form, the CDR3 reads TGTGCCAGCTCACCCCCCACAGGGATACTGTACGAGCAGTACTTC. Translated, it gives CASSPPTGILYEQYF. This chain connects TRBV18 to TRBJ2-7; D is perhaps TRBD1 (6 bases). V was pared by 3 bases and J by 4 bases, with 16 bases between. This CDR3 comprises 15 residues. Germline CDR1 is KGHSH and CDR2 is LQKENI.